Listed below are T cell receptor beta chains from one sample, sequenced in a study of blood T cell repertoires in COVID-19. Sequenced by immunoSEQ multiplex PCR; TCRdb stores in-frame clones only, minus some. Among about 330,000 clones, 86% were seen once, and the ten largest hold around 1.5%. The sequenced material came from peripheral blood. The origin of the receptors is a woman aged 50 to 60 with acute or convalescent COVID-19. The CDR3 runs from the conserved cysteine through the conserved F or W. The D gene is left open where the match is weak. Rows may omit the clone size; those that give it use once, few, many or a size class.

V: TRBV20-1
size: NA
J: TRBJ2-7
D: TRBD2
CDR3: CSASTSGRPYEQYF
DNA: TGCAGTGCAAGTACTAGCGGGAGGCCATACGAGCAGTACTTC

V: TRBV4-2
size: NA
J: TRBJ2-3
D: NA
CDR3: CASSVREGTDTQYF
DNA: TGTGCCAGCAGCGTGCGAGAGGGCACAGATACGCAGTATTTT

V: TRBV27
size: few
J: TRBJ2-1
D: TRBD2
CDR3: CASSHSVSGTSGRSTYNEQFF
DNA: TGTGCCAGCAGTCATTCTGTCTCCGGGACTAGCGGGAGGTCCACCTACAATGAGCAGTTCTTC

V: TRBV9
size: NA
J: TRBJ1-4
D: NA
CDR3: CASSVSLEGHSEKLFF
DNA: TGTGCCAGCAGCGTAAGTCTTGAGGGCCACAGCGAAAAACTGTTTTTT

V: TRBV30
size: NA
J: TRBJ2-1
D: TRBD2
CDR3: CAWTSGGSSYNEQFF
DNA: TGTGCCTGGACTAGCGGGGGTAGCTCCTACAATGAGCAGTTCTTC

V: TRBV18
size: NA
J: TRBJ1-2
D: TRBD1
CDR3: CASSPSPGQGADGYTF
DNA: TGTGCCAGCTCACCATCTCCGGGACAGGGGGCGGATGGCTACACCTTC

V: TRBV7-9
size: few
J: TRBJ2-7
D: TRBD2
CDR3: CASSLIIAGVIYEQYF
DNA: TGTGCCAGCAGCCTTATTATAGCGGGAGTGATCTACGAGCAGTACTTC

V: TRBV19
size: NA
J: TRBJ1-5
D: TRBD1
CDR3: CASSTTGGGQPQHF
DNA: TGTGCCAGTAGTACCACAGGGGGCGGTCAGCCCCAGCATTTT

V: TRBV2
size: NA
J: TRBJ1-6
D: NA
CDR3: CASSDQGIYNSPLHF
DNA: TGTGCCAGCAGTGACCAGGGAATCTATAATTCACCCCTCCACTTT

V: TRBV21-1
size: NA
J: TRBJ1-1
D: NA
CDR3: CASSKQAGLTEPTEAFF
DNA: TGTGCCAGCAGCAAACAGGCAGGGCTCACCGAACCCACTGAAGCTTTCTTT

V: TRBV28
size: NA
J: TRBJ1-3
D: TRBD1
CDR3: CAIAGTGAGNTIYF
DNA: TGTGCCATCGCGGGGACAGGGGCTGGAAACACCATATATTTT

V: TRBV2
size: NA
J: TRBJ1-2
D: NA
CDR3: CASSAGARGYGYTF
DNA: TGTGCCAGCAGCGCAGGAGCTCGAGGGTATGGCTACACCTTC

V: TRBV7-3
size: NA
J: TRBJ2-3
D: NA
CDR3: CASSYPLGSGDTQYF
DNA: TGTGCCAGCAGCTACCCCCTAGGAAGTGGAGATACGCAGTATTTT

V: TRBV18
size: once
J: TRBJ1-6
D: NA
CDR3: CASSPPWRINSPLHF
DNA: TGTGCCAGCTCACCACCCTGGAGGATTAATTCACCCCTCCACTTT

V: TRBV9
size: few
J: TRBJ1-4
D: NA
CDR3: CASGRTAVAATNEKLFF
DNA: TGTGCCAGCGGTCGGACAGCCGTTGCGGCAACTAATGAAAAACTGTTTTTT

V: TRBV24-1
size: NA
J: TRBJ2-1
D: TRBD1
CDR3: CATSDLRDSNYNEQFF
DNA: TGTGCCACCAGTGATCTCCGGGACAGTAACTACAATGAGCAGTTCTTC

V: TRBV30
size: NA
J: TRBJ2-3
D: NA
CDR3: CAWSAQGRGADTQYF
DNA: TGTGCCTGGAGTGCCCAGGGGCGAGGAGCAGATACGCAGTATTTT

V: TRBV24-1
size: NA
J: TRBJ2-7
D: TRBD1
CDR3: CATSDPGQSYEQYF
DNA: TGTGCTACCAGTGACCCGGGACAGTCCTACGAGCAGTACTTC

V: TRBV11-2
size: once
J: TRBJ2-7
D: NA
CDR3: CASSLVSGAAYEQYF
DNA: TGTGCCAGCAGCTTAGTCTCAGGGGCAGCCTACGAGCAGTACTTC

V: TRBV27
size: NA
J: TRBJ2-3
D: TRBD2
CDR3: CASSLFAAGGADTQYF
DNA: TGTGCCAGCAGTTTATTCGCTGCGGGAGGGGCAGATACGCAGTATTTT

V: TRBV29-1
size: NA
J: TRBJ2-7
D: TRBD2
CDR3: CSVSGGQGVWSSYEQYF
DNA: TGCAGCGTGAGCGGGGGGCAGGGGGTCTGGAGCTCCTACGAGCAGTACTTC

V: TRBV6-5
size: NA
J: TRBJ2-7
D: TRBD1
CDR3: CASSWTGEYAYEQYF
DNA: TGTGCCAGCAGCTGGACAGGGGAATATGCCTACGAGCAGTACTTC